This record covers a single T cell receptor (beta chain). The antigen is undetermined. The sample is drawn from a study of shared clonotypes between healthy human individuals. Whole-study findings and limits: The study found 4.5% to 6% of naive CD4 clonotypes shared across a handful of donors. Compared with memory subsets, naive subsets generally had larger estimated richness.

V lost 5 bases, J lost 4 bases, and 6 bases stayed unmatched. Germline V gives CDR1 ENHRY, CDR2 SYGVKD. This CDR3 is 14 amino acids long. The table came from immunoSEQ multiplex PCR; TCRdb's copy has only in-frame clones and leaves some out. The data contain 650,000 to 800,000 clones, about two thirds of them singletons. V is TRBV10-3 and J is TRBJ2-7; 9 bases line up with TRBD1. This TCR was recovered from a woman aged 25 to 39 in good health. The material sequenced was memory CD4+ T cells sorted from blood. The subset denotes: CD45RA-negative fraction. CDR3 protein: CAISSPGTGYEQYF. The CDR3 DNA reads as TGTGCCATCAGTAGTCCCGGGACAGGGTACGAGCAGTACTTC.